This TCR beta chain was identified in a study of ipilimumab plus nivolumab after autologous stem cell transplantation. As for the study in general: A median of roughly eight nivolumab and five or six ipilimumab doses were given.

Clones were read by immunoSEQ multiplex PCR, and TCRdb kept only the in-frame ones, dropping some. The sample lists about 5,000 clones, less than 80% occurring once. Regarding the study as a whole: The authors say TCR, Treg and microbiome findings warrant further study.

Comments on this clone: Its antigen is unknown.

CDR1 LNHDA and CDR2 SQIVND come from the germline V gene (reference sequence). Trimming took off 4 bases at V and 2 bases at J, with 6 bases between the two ends. The CDR3 covers 14 residues. The receptor was isolated from a male donor with multiple myeloma. The genes are TRBV19 and TRBJ2-6; D is undetermined. The sequencing used PBMCs, collected in a trial of ipilimumab plus nivolumab as post-transplant consolidation. As DNA, the CDR3 is TGTGCCAGTAGTAACACTCCTGGGGCCAACGTCCTGACTTTC. Translating it yields CASSNTPGANVLTF.